This TCR beta chain comes out of a study of blood T cell repertoires in COVID-19. Participant ages covered about 18 to 95 years across 24 US areas. Libraries were prepared by immunoSEQ multiplex PCR; TCRdb keeps only in-frame clonotypes and omits some of them. The sample has 250,000 to 300,000 clones, 90% seen once. The sequence was obtained from a woman aged 30 to 39 who had recovered from COVID-19. The sequenced sample was PBMCs or T cells enriched from blood (not recorded which).

In DNA form, the CDR3 reads TGCGCCAGCAGCTTGGGGGGGACAGGGGGACCCATGACCTACGAGCAGTACTTC. This codes for CASSLGGTGGPMTYEQYF. V is TRBV5-1 and J is TRBJ2-7; 11 bases are shared with TRBD1. CDR3 length equals 18 residues. Germline-derived CDR1 and CDR2 are SGHRS and YFSETQ. The junction had 10 bases not matched to a gene; V was cut back by 0 bases and J by 2 bases.